One and the same sample provided the 6 T cell receptor beta chains below, sequenced in a study of T-cell reconstitution after alpha-beta-depleted transplantation in children. TCRbeta library construction was performed incorporating unique molecular identifiers. In TCRdb, the PCR reads were re-called with MiXCR into one record per CDR3 protein. The sample has roughly 50,000 distinct CDR3 sequences, approximately 46% seen once. Material: PBMCs, mostly from graft donor cells, obtained 360 days after TCRalphabeta/CD19-depleted stem cell transplant. The source of these receptors is a male patient between 5 and 17 years old who had a stem cell transplant for acute lymphoblastic leukemia, so the T cells may come from the graft donor.

The chain recombines TRBV29-1 with TRBJ2-1; 7 bases fit TRBD2. CDR1 and CDR2 from the germline V gene are SQVTM and ANQGSEA. CDR3 size: 14 residues. V lost 2 bases to trimming and J lost 5 bases; unmatched junction nucleotides: 6. The CDR3 DNA is TGCAGCGTTGAATCGCGGGGGAGGAACAATGAGCAGTTCTTC. Translating gives CSVESRGRNNEQFF.

The chain has TRBV12-3 or TRBV12-4 and TRBJ2-2; 15 nucleotides match TRBD2. Losses at the gene ends were 6 bases for V and 7 bases for J; bases not matched to a gene: 12. The CDR3 totals 18 residues. CDR3 protein: CASSPGTSGGMPVGELFF. Written as DNA, the CDR3 is TGTGCCAGCAGCCCGGGGACTAGCGGGGGGATGCCGGTCGGGGAGCTGTTTTTT.

This clonotype was seen more than once but under ten times. The chain carries TRBV28 and TRBJ2-7; D remains ambiguous. Germline V gene sequence: CDR1 MDHEN, CDR2 SYDVKM. V lost 1 base and J lost 0, with 7 bases in between. CDR3 length: 14 amino acids. Here the CDR3 reads CASSLSPVSYEQYF. CDR3 nucleotide sequence: TGTGCCAGCAGTTTATCTCCGGTCTCCTACGAGCAGTACTTC. The complete variable domain, with remaining parts taken from reference TRBV28 and TRBJ2-7, reads DVKVTQSSRYLVKRTGEKVFLECVQDMDHENMFWYRQDPGLGLRLIYFSYDVKMKEKGDIPEGYSVSREKKERFSLILESASTNQTSMYLCASSLSPVSYEQYFGPGTRLTVT.

V is TRBV6-1 and J is TRBJ2-3; D ambiguous. Trimming took off 5 bases at V and 2 bases at J, with 8 bases between the two ends. Per the germline V gene, CDR1 is MNHNS and CDR2 is SASEGT. CDR3 length: 13 residues. The chain's CDR3 is CASSYAFTDTQYF. CDR3 DNA: TGTGCCAGCAGTTACGCCTTCACAGATACGCAGTATTTT.

V gene TRBV2 combines with J gene TRBJ1-1; D not certain. CDR1 is SNHLY and CDR2 is FYNNEI in the germline V gene. Between the trimmed V and J ends, which lost 4 bases and 5 bases, there was a span of 8 bases. CDR3 length equals 12 residues. The CDR3 sequence is CASSAERTEAFF. In DNA form, the CDR3 reads TGTGCCAGCAGTGCAGAGAGGACTGAAGCTTTCTTT.

The J gene is TRBJ2-7, the V gene TRBV12-3 or TRBV12-4; possibly TRBD2 for D (6 bases). V lost 5 bases, J lost 3 bases, and 14 bases lay in between. The CDR3 length is 14 residues. Here the CDR3 DNA reads TGTGCCAGCAGTCGACTAGGGCGCTACTACGAGCAGTACTTC. As protein: CASSRLGRYYEQYF.